This is a list of T cell receptor beta chains from one sample in a study of blood T cell repertoires in COVID-19. Sequencing used immunoSEQ multiplex PCR; TCRdb keeps in-frame clones, though not all of them. The sample records about 200,000 clones, about three quarters being singletons. Sequencing was carried out using peripheral blood. These receptors originate from a woman in her 70s with acute or convalescent COVID-19. CDR3s include the opening cysteine and the closing phenylalanine or tryptophan.

CDR3 protein: CASSLTPGQGDNEQFF
V gene: TRBV7-6

CDR3 protein: CASSRDSDTQYF
V gene: TRBV2

CDR3 protein: CASSLQGGTQYF
V gene: TRBV14

CDR3 protein: CASSFYPAGDSAGVYEQYF
V gene: TRBV11-2

CDR3 protein: CASIGWGTGTEQYF
V gene: TRBV2

CDR3 protein: CASSLVQSETQYF
V gene: TRBV11-2

CDR3 protein: CASSGTGADYNSPLHF
V gene: TRBV19

CDR3 protein: CAIRTGSEAFF
V gene: TRBV10-3

CDR3 protein: CATSDPSARGGRDTQYF
V gene: TRBV24-1

CDR3 protein: CASSHQGSNNQPQHF
V gene: TRBV2

CDR3 protein: CASSEQSNQPQHF
V gene: TRBV18

CDR3 protein: CASSVMDRRAQYF
V gene: TRBV19

CDR3 protein: CASSPDRGLEKLFF
V gene: TRBV2

CDR3 protein: CSVERPGQGADEQYF
V gene: TRBV29-1

CDR3 protein: CASSLGAGGSYNEQFF
V gene: TRBV27

CDR3 protein: CASKRQRQETQYF
V gene: TRBV23-1

CDR3 protein: CAWAGGNSNQPQHF
V gene: TRBV30

CDR3 protein: CASSYSKVREETQYF
V gene: TRBV6-5

CDR3 protein: CASSHRTSGGLSGANVLTF
V gene: TRBV3-1/TRBV3-2

CDR3 protein: CASTYGNTEAFF
V gene: TRBV5-1

CDR3 protein: CAISESGTGKAGELFF
V gene: TRBV10-3

CDR3 protein: CASSSGVNAGNTIYF
V gene: TRBV9